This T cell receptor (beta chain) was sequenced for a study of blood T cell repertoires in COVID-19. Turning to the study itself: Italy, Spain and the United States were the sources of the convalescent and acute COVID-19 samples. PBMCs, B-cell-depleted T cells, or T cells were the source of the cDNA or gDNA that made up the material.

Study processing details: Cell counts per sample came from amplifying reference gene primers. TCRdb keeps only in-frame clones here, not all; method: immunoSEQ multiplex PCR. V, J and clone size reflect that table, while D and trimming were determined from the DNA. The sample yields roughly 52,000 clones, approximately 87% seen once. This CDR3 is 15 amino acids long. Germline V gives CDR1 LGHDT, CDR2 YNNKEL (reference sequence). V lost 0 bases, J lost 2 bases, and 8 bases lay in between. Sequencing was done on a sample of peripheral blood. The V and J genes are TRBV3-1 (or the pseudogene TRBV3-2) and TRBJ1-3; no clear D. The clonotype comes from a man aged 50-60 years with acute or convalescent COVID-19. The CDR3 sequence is CASSQDLWPGNTIYF. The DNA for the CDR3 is TGTGCCAGCAGCCAAGATCTTTGGCCTGGAAACACCATATATTTT.